The 22 T cell receptor beta chains below were found in one sample sequenced in a study of shared clonotypes between healthy human individuals. Assay: immunoSEQ multiplex PCR; the TCRdb copy retains only in-frame clones and omits some. The table lists about 1.9 million clones, approximately 92% of them singletons. Naive CD8 populations comprised CD45RO-negative cells positively selected for CCR7, excluding terminally differentiated effector memory CD45RA+ cells. Input material: naive CD8+ T cells from PBMCs. The receptors shown here come from a man aged 18 to 29 in good health. Some clones in this sample may be carry-over from other donors' samples.

The chain recombines TRBV7-9 with TRBJ2-4, with D unclear. CDR3 length: 17 residues. The V and J ends lost 3 bases and 0 bases respectively, with 15 bases between them. Germline V gene lookup returns CDR1 SEHNR and CDR2 FQNEAQ (reference sequence). The CDR3 bases are TGTGCCAGCAGCTTCGATGTGGACCCCCTAGCCAAAAACATTCAGTACTTC. Translated: CASSFDVDPLAKNIQYF.

In regard to this clone: Distinct nucleotide sequences in the sample also encode this CDR3. The chain links TRBV28 to TRBJ1-1; D unclear. Trimming stripped 3 bases from V and 1 base from J, with 3 bases between. The germline V gene encodes CDR1 MDHEN and CDR2 SYDVKM. The CDR3 contains 12 residues. CDR3 residues: CASSFRNTEAFF. The CDR3 region has the DNA TGTGCCAGCAGTTTTCGGAACACTGAAGCTTTCTTT.

The chain recombines TRBV29-1 with TRBJ1-1; TRBD1 matches 7 bases. V lost 7 bases to trimming and J lost 6 bases; unmatched junction nucleotides: 11. Germline CDR1 is SQVTM and CDR2 is ANQGSEA. The CDR3 has 13 residues. The CDR3 spells CSALDRPGAEAFF. CDR3 coding DNA: TGCAGCGCTTTGGACAGGCCAGGGGCTGAAGCTTTCTTT.

This chain joins TRBV27 and TRBJ2-7; the D is unclear. The CDR3 spans 16 residues. The V end was cut by 2 bases, the J end by 2 bases, with 16 bases between. CDR1 and CDR2 from the germline V gene are MNHEY and SMNVEV (reference sequence). The CDR3 DNA sequence: TGTGCCAGCAGTTTAACTGTGACGGCGTCCACCTACGAGCAGTACTTC. This codes for CASSLTVTASTYEQYF.

This clone was recorded only once. This chain links TRBV4-1 with TRBJ1-2; TRBD1 matches 11 bases. V lost 1 base, J lost 4 bases, and 2 bases stayed unmatched. CDR3 length: 15 residues. Germline CDR1 reads MGHRA; CDR2 reads YSYEKL. CDR3 sequence: CASSQGTGGLYGYTF. The DNA for the CDR3 is TGCGCCAGCAGCCAAGGGACAGGGGGCCTCTATGGCTACACCTTC.

The rearrangement joins TRBV7-6 to TRBJ2-5; D may correspond to TRBD1 or TRBD2 (6 bases each). The J call may not be correct, given that the DNA end is closer to TRBJ2-7. This CDR3 is built from 14 residues. Germline values: CDR1 SGHVS, CDR2 FNYEAQ. CDR3 sequence (DNA): TGTGCCAGCAGCCAGAGGGGGGAGACCTACGAGCAGTACTTC. Translated, it gives CASSQRGETYEQYF.

The gene calls are TRBV4-1 and TRBJ2-6; the D is unclear. Germline V CDR1 and CDR2: MGHRA, YSYEKL. The CDR3 consists of 16 residues. Trimming cost V 3 bases and J 3 bases, with 12 bases left between them. CDR3 DNA sequence: TGCGCCAGCAGCCAGGACGGTCTGGGTGGGGCCAACGTCCTGACTTTC. Amino acid sequence: CASSQDGLGGANVLTF.

J is TRBJ1-2 and V is TRBV19, with D unclear. CDR1 is LNHDA, CDR2 SQIVND, per germline (reference sequence). V was trimmed by 5 bases and J by 4 bases, leaving 8 bases between them. The CDR3 loop spans 12 amino acids. Written as DNA, the CDR3 is TGTGCCAGTAGTTCCAGCCCCTATGGCTACACCTTC. It codes for CASSSSPYGYTF.

V and J are TRBV6-6 and TRBJ2-5; 7 bases line up with TRBD2. The CDR3 spans 16 residues. CDR1 and CDR2 (germline): MNHNY, SVGAGI (reference sequence). V lost 1 base to trimming and J lost 0 bases; unmatched junction nucleotides: 5. Written as DNA, the CDR3 is TGTGCCAGCAGTTACTTAGGTCTAGCGGACCAAGAGACCCAGTACTTC. Its translation: CASSYLGLADQETQYF.

CDR3 amino acids: CSVSKGSGVAYEQYF. The CDR3 bases are TGCAGCGTTTCAAAGGGGTCGGGCGTAGCCTACGAGCAGTACTTC. The chain employs TRBV29-1 and TRBJ2-7; TRBD1 is a possible D gene (5 bases). Per the germline V gene, CDR1 is SQVTM and CDR2 is ANQGSEA. Trimming took off 5 bases at V and 2 bases at J, with 19 bases between the two ends. The CDR3 has 15 residues.

The chain joins TRBV4-2 to TRBJ2-4; TRBD1 agrees at 11 bases. The CDR3 has 21 amino acids. The ends lost 4 bases at V and 1 base at J; junction bases unmatched: 18. Germline V lookup: CDR1 LGHNA, CDR2 YNFKEQ. Here the CDR3 reads CASSPVKGQGAEGAAKNIQYF. Written as DNA, the CDR3 is TGTGCCAGCAGCCCGGTTAAAGGACAGGGGGCCGAAGGTGCGGCCAAAAACATTCAGTACTTC.

The gene calls are TRBV23-1 and TRBJ1-5, with 8 bases identical to TRBD1. TRBV23-1 counts as an open reading frame of uncertain function. CDR3 size: 15 residues. Losses at the gene ends were 6 bases for V and 0 bases for J; bases not matched to a gene: 4. This CDR3 is CASRTGADSNQPQHF. The DNA of the CDR3 is TGCGCCAGCAGGACAGGGGCCGATAGCAATCAGCCCCAGCATTTT.

The rearrangement uses TRBV6-1 and TRBJ2-7; possibly TRBD1 for D (5 bases). The CDR3 length is 14 residues. The germline gives CDR1 MNHNS, CDR2 SASEGT. Deletions cut 2 bases from V and 3 bases from J, with 11 bases between. CDR3 protein: CASSETRTYYEQYF. CDR3 nucleotides: TGTGCCAGCAGTGAAACCCGGACATACTACGAGCAGTACTTC.

As DNA, the CDR3 is TGTGCCAGCAGTGAAGTAGACGAGAACTCCTACAATGAGCAGTTCTTC. This sequence encodes CASSEVDENSYNEQFF. The chain uses TRBV6-1 and TRBJ2-1; D is unclear. Germline V gives CDR1 MNHNS, CDR2 SASEGT. V lost 1 base and J lost 0, with 10 bases in between. This CDR3 contains 16 residues.

V and J are TRBV27 and TRBJ2-5; D possibly uses TRBD1 or TRBD2 (6 bases each). Germline CDR1 reads MNHEY; CDR2 reads SMNVEV (reference sequence). The CDR3 consists of 15 residues. Trimming left V 4 bases short and J 5 bases short, with 17 bases between. CDR3 sequence (DNA): TGTGCCAGCAGTTACGGGGGCAGGGTAGGGGAGACCCAGTACTTC. Encoded protein: CASSYGGRVGETQYF.

The gene calls are TRBV27 and TRBJ1-3; possibly TRBD1 for D (6 bases). The CDR3 sequence is 14 residues long. Germline V lookup: CDR1 MNHEY, CDR2 SMNVEV (reference sequence). The germline V and J ends were trimmed by 5 bases and 7 bases, with 15 bases remaining between them. The CDR3 loop is CASSPGGPRNTIYF. The CDR3, as DNA: TGTGCCAGCAGTCCGGGGGGCCCGAGGAACACCATATATTTT.

The rearrangement joins TRBV4-2 to TRBJ2-1, with TRBD2 matching 13 bases. The junction had 2 bases not matched to a gene; V was cut back by 0 bases and J by 6 bases. Germline CDR1 is LGHNA and CDR2 is YNFKEQ. The CDR3 is made up of 16 amino acids. The CDR3 nucleotides are TGTGCCAGCAGCCAAGATAGACTAGCGGGAGGCAATGAGCAGTTCTTC. Residues: CASSQDRLAGGNEQFF.

This sequence joins TRBV27 and TRBJ2-7; D is unclear. From germline, CDR1 is MNHEY and CDR2 SMNVEV (reference sequence). This CDR3 is built from 15 residues. Trimming removed 4 bases from V and 5 bases from J, with 18 bases in between. DNA of the CDR3: TGTGCCAGCAGTTCGACGCCGATTGGGTTGGACGAGCAGTACTTC. Translation: CASSSTPIGLDEQYF.

The gene calls are TRBV27 and TRBJ2-1, with 13 bases lining up with TRBD2. The junction had 8 bases not matched to a gene; V was cut back by 5 bases and J by 10 bases. Germline V gene lookup returns CDR1 MNHEY and CDR2 SMNVEV (reference sequence). CDR3 length: 15 amino acids. In DNA form, the CDR3 reads TGTGCCAGCAGTCTTGGACTAGCGGGAGTGGGCGAGCAGTTCTTC. Its protein is CASSLGLAGVGEQFF.

This clone was seen only once. The chain has TRBV29-1 and TRBJ1-2; tentatively, D is TRBD1 (6 bases). This CDR3 is built from 13 residues. Trimming cost V 1 base and J 6 bases, with 12 bases left between them. CDR1 is SQVTM and CDR2 is ANQGSEA in the germline V gene. In DNA form, the CDR3 reads TGCAGCGTTGAAGCCTACAGGGTCGATGGCTACACCTTC. This encodes CSVEAYRVDGYTF.

Comments on this clone: A much larger clone lies one base from this, so it may be a read error. V gene TRBV2 combines with J gene TRBJ2-7; D possibly corresponds to TRBD1 (6 bases). The ends were cut back, 6 bases at V and 3 bases at J, with 9 bases in the middle. This CDR3 is built from 12 residues. Germline V lookup: CDR1 SNHLY, CDR2 FYNNEI. The CDR3 DNA follows: TGTGCCAGCAGCTTGGACAGCTACGAGCAGTACTTC. Its translation: CASSLDSYEQYF.

The chain joins TRBV28 to TRBJ2-7, with D perhaps matching TRBD1 (6 bases). The germline CDR1 and CDR2 sequences are MDHEN and SYDVKM. The CDR3 extends over 14 amino acids. V gave up 5 bases and J gave up 3 bases, with 14 bases separating them. CDR3 DNA: TGTGCCAGCAGTACTCGGACAGTTTACTACGAGCAGTACTTC. It specifies CASSTRTVYYEQYF.